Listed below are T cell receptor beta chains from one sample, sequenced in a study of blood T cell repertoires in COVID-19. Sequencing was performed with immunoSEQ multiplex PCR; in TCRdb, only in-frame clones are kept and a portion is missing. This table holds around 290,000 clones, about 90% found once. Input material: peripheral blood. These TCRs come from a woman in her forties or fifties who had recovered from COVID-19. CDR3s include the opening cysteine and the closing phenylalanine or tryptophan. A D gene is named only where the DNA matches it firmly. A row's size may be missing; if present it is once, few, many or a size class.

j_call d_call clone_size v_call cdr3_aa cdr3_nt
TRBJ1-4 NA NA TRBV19 CASTSGRATNEKLFF TGTGCCAGTACGAGCGGACGGGCAACTAATGAAAAACTGTTTTTT
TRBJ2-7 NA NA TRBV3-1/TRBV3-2 CASSRTARDSYEQYF TGTGCCAGCAGCCGGACGGCGAGGGACTCCTACGAGCAGTACTTC
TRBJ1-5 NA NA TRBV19 CASSGDSPYSNQPQHF TGTGCCAGTAGTGGAGACAGCCCGTATAGCAATCAGCCCCAGCATTTT
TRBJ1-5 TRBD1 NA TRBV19 CASSSGQGHQPQHF TGTGCCAGTAGTTCCGGACAGGGTCATCAGCCCCAGCATTTT
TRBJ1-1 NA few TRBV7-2 CASSLGRGEAFF TGTGCCAGCAGCTTAGGTAGGGGGGAAGCTTTCTTT
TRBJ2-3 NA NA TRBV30 CARSTSGSTDTQYF TGTGCCCGGAGTACAAGCGGGAGCACAGATACGCAGTATTTT
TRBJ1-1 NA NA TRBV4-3 CASSQDFYRSQGNTEAFF TGCGCCAGCAGCCAAGATTTCTACCGAAGCCAGGGTAACACTGAAGCTTTCTTT
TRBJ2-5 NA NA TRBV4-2 CASSQVGWRRQETQYF TGTGCCAGCAGCCAAGTAGGATGGAGAAGGCAGGAGACCCAGTACTTC
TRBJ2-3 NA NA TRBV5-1 CASSPQRGDTQYF TGCGCCAGCAGCCCGCAACGGGGAGATACGCAGTATTTT
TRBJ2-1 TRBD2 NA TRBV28 CATTKVTSGNNEQFF TGTGCCACGACAAAGGTCACTAGCGGCAACAATGAGCAGTTCTTC
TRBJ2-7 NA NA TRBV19 CASSTPGHSSYEQYF TGTGCCAGTAGTACACCGGGACATAGCTCCTACGAGCAGTACTTC
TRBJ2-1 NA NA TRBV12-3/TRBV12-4 CASSLGGKAFF TGTGCCAGCAGTTTGGGGGGAAAGGCGTTCTTC
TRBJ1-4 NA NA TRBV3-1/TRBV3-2 CASSAQGPPLFF TGTGCCAGCAGCGCGCAGGGGCCACCGCTGTTTTTT